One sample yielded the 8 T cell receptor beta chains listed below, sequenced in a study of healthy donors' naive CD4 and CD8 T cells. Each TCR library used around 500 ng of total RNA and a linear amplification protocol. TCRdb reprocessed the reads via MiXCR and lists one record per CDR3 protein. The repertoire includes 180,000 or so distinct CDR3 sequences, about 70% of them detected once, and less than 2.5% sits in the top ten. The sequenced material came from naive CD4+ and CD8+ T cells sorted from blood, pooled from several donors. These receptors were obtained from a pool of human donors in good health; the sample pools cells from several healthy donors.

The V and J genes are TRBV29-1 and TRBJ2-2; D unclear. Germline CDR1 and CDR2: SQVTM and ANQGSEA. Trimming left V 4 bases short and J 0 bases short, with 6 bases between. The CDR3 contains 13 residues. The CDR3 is CSVVQSNTGELFF. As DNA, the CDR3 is TGCAGCGTTGTTCAGTCGAACACCGGGGAGCTGTTTTTT.

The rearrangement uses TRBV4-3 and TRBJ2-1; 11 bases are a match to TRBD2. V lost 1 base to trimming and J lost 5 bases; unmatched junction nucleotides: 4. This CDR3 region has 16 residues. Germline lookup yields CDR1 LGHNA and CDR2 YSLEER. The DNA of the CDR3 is TGCGCCAGCAGCCAAGGGACTAGCGGGCTCAACAATGAGCAGTTCTTC. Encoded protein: CASSQGTSGLNNEQFF.

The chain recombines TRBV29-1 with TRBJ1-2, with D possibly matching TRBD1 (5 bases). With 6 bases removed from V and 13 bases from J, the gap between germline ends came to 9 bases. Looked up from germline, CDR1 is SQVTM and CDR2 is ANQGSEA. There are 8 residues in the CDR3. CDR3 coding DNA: TGCAGCGTGGGGGGATTCACCTTC. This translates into CSVGGFTF.

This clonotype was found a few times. CDR3 in DNA: TGTGCCTGGAGTGTACTAGCGCGGAACACAGATACGCAGTATTTT. Residues: CAWSVLARNTDTQYF. The V and J genes are TRBV30 and TRBJ2-3, with 7 bases matching TRBD2. Trimming took 0 bases from V and 2 from J; bases not matched to a gene: 5. The CDR3 covers 15 residues. Germline V gives CDR1 GTSNPN, CDR2 SVGIG (reference sequence).

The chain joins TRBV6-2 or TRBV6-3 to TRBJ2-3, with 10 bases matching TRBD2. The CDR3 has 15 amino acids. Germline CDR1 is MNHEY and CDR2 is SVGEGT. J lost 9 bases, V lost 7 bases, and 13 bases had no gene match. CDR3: CASNIEGLARETQYF. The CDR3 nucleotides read TGTGCCAGCAACATAGAGGGACTAGCGAGAGAGACGCAGTATTTT.

DNA of the CDR3: TGTGCCAGCAGTTATGGTTCAAGCCTGATTGTCAAAGAGACCCAGTACTTC. Protein: CASSYGSSLIVKETQYF. The chain employs TRBV6-2 or TRBV6-3 and TRBJ2-5; D gene ambiguous. Trimming stripped 3 bases from V and 3 bases from J, with 20 bases between. This CDR3 region has 17 residues. Germline assignment: CDR1 MNHEY and CDR2 SVGEGT.

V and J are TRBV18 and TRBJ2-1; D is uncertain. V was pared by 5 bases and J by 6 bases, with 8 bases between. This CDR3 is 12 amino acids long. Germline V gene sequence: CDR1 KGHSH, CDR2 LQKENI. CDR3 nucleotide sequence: TGTGCCAGCTCAGTACCAGCCAATGAGCAGTTCTTC. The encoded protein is CASSVPANEQFF.

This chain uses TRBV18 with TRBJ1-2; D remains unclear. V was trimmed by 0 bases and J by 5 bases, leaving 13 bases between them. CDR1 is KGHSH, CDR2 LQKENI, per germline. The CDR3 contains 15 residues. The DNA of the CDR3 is TGTGCCAGCTCACCACCATCTGGAGATGGATATGGCTACACCTTC. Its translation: CASSPPSGDGYGYTF.